The present T cell receptor beta chain was sequenced within a study of T cells after somatic rescue of genetic block. V shed 0 bases and J shed 7 bases, with 10 bases lying between them. In germline, CDR1 is LNHDA, CDR2 SQIVND (reference sequence). This CDR3 has 14 amino acids. Profiled with immunoSEQ multiplex PCR; TCRdb holds only in-frame clones, not every one. The repertoire includes 110,000 or so clones, 85% to 95% of them detected once, and about 1.5% sits in the top ten. The gene calls are TRBV19 and TRBJ2-1, with D perhaps matching TRBD1 (6 bases). What was sequenced was peripheral blood mononuclear cells (PBMCs). This sequence originates from a woman aged 18 to 35. This CDR3 reads CASSIDTGSNEQFF. The CDR3 nucleotides read TGTGCCAGTAGTATAGACACAGGGTCGAATGAGCAGTTCTTC.